This T cell receptor beta chain was profiled in a study of T cell repertoires in ileal Crohn's disease. Using immunoSEQ multiplex PCR, the repertoire was profiled, and TCRdb retains in-frame clones only, with some absent. The sample consists of approximately 15,000 clones, 80% of them appearing once. Worth noting for this clone: Its antigen remains unidentified.

Findings and limits, study-wide: Endoscopic recurrence occurred in every patient whose clonality exceeded 26.8%.

Material for sequencing was ileal tissue. This receptor was identified in an adult with Crohn's disease.

CDR3 residues: CASSSDSFGYTF. Here the CDR3 DNA reads TGCGCCAGCAGCTCGGACAGTTTTGGCTACACCTTC. The J gene is TRBJ1-2, the V gene TRBV5-1; D perhaps matches TRBD1 (6 bases). Germline CDR1 and CDR2: SGHRS and YFSETQ. The CDR3 loop spans 12 amino acids. Trimming pared 3 bases from V and 7 bases from J, leaving 10 bases between.